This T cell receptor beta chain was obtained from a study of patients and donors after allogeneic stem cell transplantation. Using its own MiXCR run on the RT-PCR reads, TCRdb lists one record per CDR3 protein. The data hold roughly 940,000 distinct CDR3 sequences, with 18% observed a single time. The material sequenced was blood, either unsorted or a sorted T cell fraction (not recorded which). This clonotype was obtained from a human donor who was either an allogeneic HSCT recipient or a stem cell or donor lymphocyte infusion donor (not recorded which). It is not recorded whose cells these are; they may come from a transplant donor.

The CDR3 sequence: CATSDARSTDTQYF. The DNA for the CDR3 is TGTGCCACCAGTGATGCACGCAGCACAGATACGCAGTATTTT. The V and J genes are TRBV24-1 and TRBJ2-3; D is unclear. V dropped 3 bases and J dropped 0 bases, with 6 bases sitting between them. The germline V gene encodes CDR1 KGHDR and CDR2 SFDVKD. This CDR3 spans 14 amino acids.